The T cell receptor beta chain described here comes from a study of read filtering for tumor transcriptome and immune sequencing. Study-level background: Revised staging placed eight or nine patients in R-ISS I, around 15 in II, more than five in III. Overall study findings and caveats: This fraction held mixed bone marrow immune cells after CD138-negative sorting. Dropping single-read clonotypes raised IR-seq and RNA-seq shared-clonotype correlation. In IR-seq, single-read clonotypes were roughly 82% of clonotypes but around 4% of reads.

This clonotype has a handful of counts. Its antigen is unknown. This library used roughly 400 ng RNA and molecular barcoded adaptors spanning alpha/delta and beta/gamma chains. One entry per CDR3 protein results from TCRdb running MiXCR on the reads. The sample records tens of thousands of distinct CDR3 sequences, approximately 12% being singletons. V was trimmed by 5 bases and J by 4 bases, leaving 7 bases between them. CDR1 and CDR2 (germline): SEHNR, FQNEAQ (reference sequence). This CDR3 is 12 amino acids long. The chain carries TRBV7-9 and TRBJ2-3; D uncertain. Sample: a population of CD138-negative cells sorted from bone marrow. The clonotype originates from a donor aged 40 or older with multiple myeloma. This chain's CDR3 is CASSRSPDTQYF. The CDR3 bases are TGTGCCAGCAGCCGCTCACCAGATACGCAGTATTTT.